A selection of T cell receptor beta chains follows, all from one sample in a study of blood T cell repertoires in COVID-19. Sequencing was performed with immunoSEQ multiplex PCR; in TCRdb, only in-frame clones are kept and a portion is missing. The sample carries some 50,000 clones, 80% to 85% recorded once. The sample consisted of peripheral blood. The receptors were sampled from a man between 65 and 85 years old with acute or convalescent COVID-19. Each CDR3 is given with its conserved first and last residue. Each record gives: V gene, J gene, clone size, D gene, CDR3 DNA, CDR3 protein. A D gene is named only where the DNA matches it firmly. The size field is filled for only some rows; it gives once, few, many or a size class.

TRBV19,TRBJ1-2,.,.,TGTGCCAGTAGTATCGCCAGGCATGGCTACACCTTC,CASSIARHGYTF
TRBV5-1,TRBJ1-2,once,TRBD1,TGCGCCAGCAGCTTGGAACAGGGGTCCGGCGGCTACACCTTC,CASSLEQGSGGYTF
TRBV5-1,TRBJ2-3,.,.,TGCGCCAGCAGCGCCCCGGGGGGCACAGATACGCAGTATTTT,CASSAPGGTDTQYF
TRBV5-1,TRBJ2-5,.,.,TGCGCCATCAAGACAGGAGGTGGGACCCAGTACTTC,CAIKTGGGTQYF
TRBV6-5,TRBJ1-5,once,TRBD1,TGTGCCAGCAGCGACAAGGGGGCAATTCAGCCCCAGCATTTT,CASSDKGAIQPQHF
TRBV6-1,TRBJ1-2,.,.,TGTGCCAGCAGTGAAGTGTGGCCAGCACCTACCGGGAACTATGGCTACACCTTC,CASSEVWPAPTGNYGYTF
TRBV3-1/TRBV3-2,TRBJ2-7,.,TRBD1,TGTGCCAGCAGCGGGGGACAGGGGGCGGGAGAGCAGTACTTC,CASSGGQGAGEQYF
TRBV20-1,TRBJ1-2,.,.,TGCAGTGCTAGTTACCTTAGGGGGGAGGGTGGCTACACCTTC,CSASYLRGEGGYTF
TRBV29-1,TRBJ1-1,.,.,TGCAGCGTTGGACTGCCCGGGGCTGAAGCTTTCTTT,CSVGLPGAEAFF
TRBV5-1,TRBJ1-3,few,.,TGCGCCAGCAGCTTGAGGAGTGGCAGGGTTGCTGGAAACACCATATATTTT,CASSLRSGRVAGNTIYF
TRBV15,TRBJ1-5,.,TRBD1,TGTGCCACCTCACCGGGACAGGGGGCGAAACCCCAGCATTTT,CATSPGQGAKPQHF
TRBV6-2/TRBV6-3,TRBJ2-7,few,TRBD1,TGTGCCAGCAGTTCATACTGGGACAGCTACGAGCAGTACTTC,CASSSYWDSYEQYF
TRBV2,TRBJ2-2,.,.,TGTGCCAGCAGTCCAGAGAACACCGGGGAGCTGTTTTTT,CASSPENTGELFF
TRBV19,TRBJ2-5,.,.,TGTGCCAGTAGTATGAGGCGTTTGAAGTACTTC,CASSMRRLKYF
TRBV5-8,TRBJ1-1,.,.,TGTGCCAGCAGCCGAGGTTACGGCACTGAAGCTTTCTTT,CASSRGYGTEAFF
TRBV6-2/TRBV6-3,TRBJ1-2,.,.,TGTGCCAGCAGTTTCGCAGGGCAGTCCGGCTACACCTTC,CASSFAGQSGYTF
TRBV18,TRBJ2-7,.,.,TGTGCCAGCTCAGTTCAGAACTCCTACGAGCAGTACTTC,CASSVQNSYEQYF
TRBV19,TRBJ2-2,.,.,TGTGCCAGTAGTATTACCCACGGAACAGGGACCGGGGAGCTGTTTTTT,CASSITHGTGTGELFF
TRBV6-2/TRBV6-3,TRBJ1-5,once,TRBD1,TGTGCCAGCAGTCCCCTACAGGGGAGCGATCAGCCCCAGCATTTT,CASSPLQGSDQPQHF
TRBV7-2,TRBJ2-5,.,TRBD2,TGTGCCAGCAGCTTAGGACTAGCGGGGGGCCCCCAAGAGACCCAGTACTTC,CASSLGLAGGPQETQYF
TRBV7-7,TRBJ2-5,.,TRBD2,TGTGCCAGCAGCTACGAGCGGGGCCGGGGAGGGCAAGAGACCCAGTACTTC,CASSYERGRGGQETQYF
TRBV30,TRBJ1-2,.,.,TGTGCCTTCGTAGAGGGAGCCGGCCTCAACTATGGCTACACCTTC,CAFVEGAGLNYGYTF
TRBV11-2,TRBJ2-2,.,TRBD2,TGTGCCAGCAGCTTTTGGAGAAGCGGGGGCCTCCACACCGGGGAGCTGTTTTTT,CASSFWRSGGLHTGELFF
TRBV21-1,TRBJ2-6,.,.,TGTGCCAGCAGCCAGACAGGACCACAATTCTCTGAGGCCAACGTCCTGACTTTC,CASSQTGPQFSEANVLTF
TRBV4-3,TRBJ2-3,.,TRBD1,TGCGCCAGCAGCCAAATGGGACAGGGGGGGAGCACAGATACGCAGTATTTT,CASSQMGQGGSTDTQYF
TRBV15,TRBJ1-6,.,TRBD1,TGTGCCACCAGCAGAGGGGACAGGGGTGTTCGGATTAATTCACCCCTCCACTTT,CATSRGDRGVRINSPLHF
TRBV7-8,TRBJ1-1,.,.,TGTGCCAGCAGCTACAGGGAGGGGGCTGAAGCTTTCTTT,CASSYREGAEAFF
TRBV4-2,TRBJ2-1,.,TRBD2,TGTGCCAGCAGCCAGCTACTAGCGGGAGCCTACAATGAGCAGTTCTTC,CASSQLLAGAYNEQFF
TRBV29-1,TRBJ2-7,.,.,TGCAGCGTTGAACGAGACACAGGGATCTACGAGCAGTACTTC,CSVERDTGIYEQYF
TRBV7-9,TRBJ2-2,.,TRBD1,TGTGCCAGCAGACAGGGGACGACCGGGGAGCTGTTTTTT,CASRQGTTGELFF
TRBV4-1,TRBJ1-6,.,TRBD1,TGCGCCAGCAGCCTGGACAGGGGTAATTCACCCCTCCACTTT,CASSLDRGNSPLHF
TRBV5-1,TRBJ2-1,.,TRBD2,TGCGCCAGCAGCTACCCTCAGCTAGCGGGGAGCTACAATGAGCAGTTCTTC,CASSYPQLAGSYNEQFF
TRBV7-2,TRBJ1-2,.,.,TGTGCCAGCAGCTTAGGTCCCTTAGATTGGGGAGAAAGTGGCTACACCTTC,CASSLGPLDWGESGYTF
TRBV27,TRBJ2-6,.,.,TGTGCCAGCAGTCTTCAGGGGAGTGGGGCCAACGTCCTGACTTTC,CASSLQGSGANVLTF
TRBV15,TRBJ1-4,.,TRBD1,TGTGCCACCAGGACAGGGGCTGAGGGGGAAAAACTGTTTTTT,CATRTGAEGEKLFF
TRBV7-2,TRBJ2-3,once,.,TGTGCCAGCAGCTTAGCCCTTTGGGGGGAAGGCACAGATACGCAGTATTTT,CASSLALWGEGTDTQYF
TRBV24-1,TRBJ2-3,many,.,TGTGCCACCAGTGGTGGGGCTACCACAGATACGCAGTATTTT,CATSGGATTDTQYF
TRBV3-1/TRBV3-2,TRBJ1-6,.,.,TGTGCCAGCAGCCCGTCTTTTGGAGGGAATAATTCACCCCTCCACTTT,CASSPSFGGNNSPLHF
TRBV11-2,TRBJ2-3,.,.,TGTGCCAGCAGCTTAGGGGCCGATACGCAGTATTTT,CASSLGADTQYF